The 21 T cell receptor beta chains given below trace back to one sample, sequenced in a study of cytomegalovirus exposure and HLA in healthy donors. Researchers ran the PCR with 60 Vbeta and 13 Jbeta primers. Clones were read by immunoSEQ multiplex PCR, and TCRdb kept only the in-frame ones, dropping some. The data contain 220,000 or so clones, approximately 79% of them singletons. The sample comprised PBMCs. These receptors all stem from a man aged 50 to 59 in good health and CMV-seronegative.

The chain joins TRBV27 to TRBJ2-7; D is possibly TRBD1 (6 bases). Germline CDR1 is MNHEY and CDR2 is SMNVEV (reference sequence). The CDR3 is made up of 14 amino acids. The V end was cut by 4 bases, the J end by 3 bases, with 13 bases between. The CDR3 region is CASSSGTLLYEQYF. Written as DNA, the CDR3 is TGTGCCAGCAGTTCCGGGACACTACTCTACGAGCAGTACTTC.

V is TRBV21-1 and J is TRBJ2-7; TRBD1 reflects the table's D call only, with no check against the DNA. TRBV21-1 is classified as a pseudogene. The CDR3 is 14 amino acids. CDR3 bases: TGTGCCAGCAGCCTAAGAGACAGCTCCTACGAGCAGTACTTC. Translated: CASSLRDSSYEQYF.

The rearrangement links TRBV18 to TRBJ2-3; D is undetermined. The germline gives CDR1 KGHSH, CDR2 LQKENI. Trimming stripped 6 bases from V and 4 bases from J, with 17 bases between. This CDR3 has 15 residues. This chain's CDR3 is CASSTFGVDADTQYF. For the CDR3, the DNA is TGTGCCAGCTCCACCTTTGGAGTAGACGCAGATACGCAGTATTTT.

This chain links TRBV6-4 with TRBJ2-2; 7 nucleotides line up with TRBD2. The V gene end was trimmed by 2 bases and the J gene end by 7 bases; junction bases not matched to a gene: 13. This CDR3 has 17 residues. Germline V gene sequence: CDR1 MRHNA, CDR2 SNTAGT. CDR3 sequence reads: CASSDMGGGTRGGELFF. In DNA, the CDR3 is TGTGCCAGCAGTGACATGGGGGGAGGGACCCGCGGCGGGGAGCTGTTTTTT.

Many counts were recorded for this clone. The CDR3 spells CASSTGQGANEQFF. As DNA, the CDR3 is TGTGCCAGCAGCACGGGACAGGGGGCAAATGAGCAGTTCTTC. V gene TRBV7-3 combines with J gene TRBJ2-1; the match to TRBD1 covers 12 bases. Per the germline V gene, CDR1 is SGHTA and CDR2 is FQGTGA. The CDR3 sequence is 14 residues long. The J segment lost 7 bases and the V segment lost 5 bases, leaving 3 bases of the junction unmatched. Full variable domain (rest looked up from reference TRBV7-3 and TRBJ2-1): GAGVSQTPSNKVTEKGKYVELRCDPISGHTALYWYRQSLGQGPEFLIYFQGTGAADDSGLPNDRFFAVRPEGSVSTLKIQRTERGDSAVYLCASSTGQGANEQFFGPGTRLTVL.

The rearrangement links TRBV5-1 to TRBJ2-7; 8 bases align to TRBD1. In germline, CDR1 is SGHRS, CDR2 YFSETQ. CDR3 size: 15 residues. The V segment lost 2 bases and the J segment 5 bases; nucleotides outside the gene matches: 9. CDR3 residues: CASSFTRQGINEQYF. The CDR3 nucleotides are TGCGCCAGCAGCTTTACAAGACAGGGGATCAACGAGCAGTACTTC.

The chain couples TRBV5-1 to TRBJ1-1; 10 bases are shared with TRBD1. This CDR3 is 14 amino acids long. J lost 7 bases, V lost 4 bases, and 7 bases had no gene match. Germline loops: CDR1 SGHRS, CDR2 YFSETQ. The CDR3 sequence is CASSGGQGSLEAFF. DNA for the CDR3: TGCGCCAGCAGCGGGGGACAGGGGTCCCTTGAAGCTTTCTTT. Looking up the rest from reference TRBV5-1 and TRBJ1-1 gives the full variable domain: KAGVTQTPRYLIKTRGQQVTLSCSPISGHRSVSWYQQTPGQGLQFLFEYFSETQRNKGNFPGRFSGRQFSNSRSEMNVSTLELGDSALYLCASSGGQGSLEAFFGQGTRLTVV.

The chain recombines TRBV2 with TRBJ2-2; 13 bases fit TRBD2. This CDR3 is 15 amino acids long. The ends lost 3 bases at V and 6 bases at J; junction bases unmatched: 1. CDR1 and CDR2 from the germline V gene are SNHLY and FYNNEI. In DNA form, the CDR3 reads TGTGCCAGCAGTGATACTAGCGGGAGGGCCGGGGAGCTGTTTTTT. Its protein is CASSDTSGRAGELFF.

V is TRBV5-1 and J is TRBJ2-1; D unclear. CDR1 and CDR2 (germline): SGHRS, YFSETQ. V lost 3 bases to trimming and J lost 10 bases, with 8 bases between them. The CDR3 spans 11 residues. The CDR3 DNA is TGCGCCAGCAGCTCGAGCTGGGAGCAGTTCTTC. Protein product: CASSSSWEQFF.

The chain links TRBV29-1 to TRBJ2-1; possibly TRBD2 for D (5 bases). Germline CDR1 reads SQVTM; CDR2 reads ANQGSEA. The CDR3 runs to 14 residues. Trimming cost V 6 bases and J 5 bases, with 17 bases left between them. The CDR3: CSVNRAGGNNEQFF. The DNA for the CDR3 is TGCAGCGTAAACCGGGCCGGAGGTAACAATGAGCAGTTCTTC.

The rearrangement links TRBV27 to TRBJ2-7; 8 bases agree with TRBD2. Germline V CDR1 and CDR2: MNHEY, SMNVEV (reference sequence). The CDR3 is 15 amino acids. J was trimmed by 0 bases and V by 4 bases; bases with no gene match: 5. DNA for the CDR3: TGTGCCAGCAGTTGGAGCGGGAGCCACTCCTACGAGCAGTACTTC. Its protein is CASSWSGSHSYEQYF.

This clone has only a few counts. This chain uses TRBV27 with TRBJ2-3; TRBD2 aligns across 11 bases. CDR3 length equals 16 residues. V shed 5 bases and J 5 bases; nucleotides not matched to a gene: 9. The germline V gene encodes CDR1 MNHEY and CDR2 SMNVEV (reference sequence). CDR3 DNA sequence: TGTGCCAGCAGTGCCAGGGGTACTAGCGGGAGAGATACGCAGTATTTT. It translates to CASSARGTSGRDTQYF.

This clone has only a few counts. V usage is TRBV18 and J usage is TRBJ2-1; perhaps TRBD2 as D (5 bases). This CDR3 has 18 amino acids. Trimming took 0 bases from V and 1 from J, leaving 16 bases between them. Per the germline V gene, CDR1 is KGHSH and CDR2 is LQKENI. CDR3 nucleotide sequence: TGTGCCAGCTCACCACCCGGTAGTTGGCTAGCATCCTACAATGAGCAGTTCTTC. Translated: CASSPPGSWLASYNEQFF.

The chain recombines TRBV18 with TRBJ2-3; 7 bases align to TRBD2. CDR3 size: 15 residues. Germline values: CDR1 KGHSH, CDR2 LQKENI. Unmatched junction bases numbered 6, after V lost 1 base and J lost 5 bases. The CDR3 is CASSPLAGEEDTQYF. The CDR3 region has the DNA TGTGCCAGCTCACCACTCGCGGGGGAGGAAGATACGCAGTATTTT.

The V gene is TRBV5-4, the J gene TRBJ2-7, with a possible D match to TRBD1 (5 bases). CDR1 and CDR2 from the germline V gene are SGHNT and YYREEE (reference sequence). The CDR3 contains 13 residues. The V and J ends lost 5 bases and 4 bases respectively, with 13 bases between them. The CDR3 DNA is TGTGCCAGCAGTTCAGACAGCCTGTACGAGCAGTACTTC. This gives the protein CASSSDSLYEQYF.

This rearrangement joins TRBV7-2 to TRBJ2-7; 7 bases are a match to TRBD2. Trimming took 2 bases from V and 2 from J; bases not matched to a gene: 9. The germline V gene encodes CDR1 SGHTA and CDR2 FQGNSA. CDR3 length equals 16 residues. This CDR3 is CASSLTGDYLTYEQYF. CDR3 bases: TGTGCCAGCAGCTTAACGGGGGACTACCTCACCTACGAGCAGTACTTC.

The sample holds a few counts of this clone. This chain joins TRBV5-1 and TRBJ2-1; 7 positions match TRBD2. V lost 1 base to trimming and J lost 15 bases; unmatched junction nucleotides: 7. Germline V gene sequence: CDR1 SGHRS, CDR2 YFSETQ. The CDR3 length is 12 residues. In DNA, the CDR3 is TGCGCCAGCAGCTTGAGTGGGCGGGAGTGGTTCTTC. Protein: CASSLSGREWFF.

As to this clone: Additional DNA sequences in this sample encode the identical CDR3. The chain links TRBV5-6 to TRBJ1-4; 7 bases align to TRBD1. Germline loops: CDR1 SGHDT, CDR2 YYEEEE. The CDR3 length is 14 residues. The trim removed 0 bases at V and 8 bases at J, leaving 4 bases unmatched. Here the CDR3 DNA reads TGTGCCAGCAGCTTGGGACAGGGAGGAGAAAAACTGTTTTTT. Its translation: CASSLGQGGEKLFF.

This clone was observed once. This chain uses TRBV5-6 with TRBJ2-3; D not certain. Trimming shortened V by 7 bases and J by 1 base, and 13 bases separated the two germline ends. The germline gives CDR1 SGHDT, CDR2 YYEEEE. The CDR3 is 14 amino acids. CDR3 loop: CASFRKSGTDTQYF. CDR3 bases: TGTGCCAGCTTTAGGAAGAGCGGCACAGATACGCAGTATTTT.

There are a few counts of this clone. The chain is built from TRBV5-4 and TRBJ2-5; 7 nucleotides align to TRBD2. The germline gives CDR1 SGHNT, CDR2 YYREEE (reference sequence). The J segment lost 4 bases and the V segment lost 4 bases, leaving 16 bases of the junction unmatched. This CDR3 spans 17 amino acids. As DNA, the CDR3 is TGTGCCAGCAGCGGCCCCGGGGCGGCGGGAGCAGGAGAGACCCAGTACTTC. Protein: CASSGPGAAGAGETQYF.

V gene TRBV19 combines with J gene TRBJ1-5, with D tentatively TRBD1 (5 bases). The V and J ends lost 9 bases and 3 bases respectively, with 21 bases between them. This CDR3 has 16 amino acids. Germline V gene data show CDR1 as LNHDA and CDR2 as SQIVND (reference sequence). Here the CDR3 reads CASRLITSGDNQPQHF. The CDR3 DNA follows: TGTGCCAGCCGTCTGATCACATCGGGGGACAATCAGCCCCAGCATTTT.